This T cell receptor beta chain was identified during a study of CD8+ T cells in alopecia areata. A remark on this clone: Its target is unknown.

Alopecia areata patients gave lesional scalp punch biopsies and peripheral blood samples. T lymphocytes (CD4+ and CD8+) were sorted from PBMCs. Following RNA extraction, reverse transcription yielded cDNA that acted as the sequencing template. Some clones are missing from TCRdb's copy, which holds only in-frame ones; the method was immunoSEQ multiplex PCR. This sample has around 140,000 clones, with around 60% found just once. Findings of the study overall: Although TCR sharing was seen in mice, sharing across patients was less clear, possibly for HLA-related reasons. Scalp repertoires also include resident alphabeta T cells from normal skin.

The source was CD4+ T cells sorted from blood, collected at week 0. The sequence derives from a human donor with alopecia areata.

In DNA form, the CDR3 reads TGCAGCGCCGGGACAGCCATGAACACTGAAGCTTTCTTT. Protein: CSAGTAMNTEAFF. The rearrangement links TRBV29-1 to TRBJ1-1; TRBD1 matches at 7 bases. The CDR3 totals 13 residues. The V segment lost 7 bases and the J segment 0 bases; nucleotides outside the gene matches: 5. Germline CDR1 reads SQVTM; CDR2 reads ANQGSEA.